The T cell receptor (beta chain) under discussion was sequenced for a study of blood T cells in healthy people across ages (dated by TCRdb to the mid-2010s). Background on the whole study: In model experiments, roughly one uniquely barcoded TCR beta cDNA molecule per two T cells was captured by template switching. To track age-related changes in TCR beta repertoire diversity, the study relied on deep sequencing normalized with unique cDNA molecular identifiers. Donors were grouped into four age groups: young (average roughly 17 years), middle-aged (39), aged (around 60) and long-lived (82). Using the same blood draw, the study looked at two additional independent replicas of 1 million unique cDNA reads for two donors, one aged 18 to 30 and the other aged 80 or older.

CDR1 SNHLY and CDR2 FYNNEI are derived from the germline V gene. The CDR3 runs 14 amino acids, cysteine and phenylalanine included. CDR3 DNA only is kept here, 42 bases in frame from base 1. The V and J ends are trimmed by 7 bases and 4 bases, leaving 15 bases between them. Study-wide findings and limitations: The percentage of naive T cells measured by flow cytometry correlated strongly with observed TCR beta diversity. Because profiling used bulk unsorted PBMCs, naive and antigen-experienced compartments could not be compared conclusively. Compared with the aged group, more naive CD4+ T cells, fewer expanded clones and increased TCR diversity were shown by the long-lived group, suggesting age selection. Donor CMV infection status was unknown, potentially confounding age-related changes in expanded clonotypes. As age increased, observed TCR beta diversity per million T cells dropped in a roughly linear way, and a significant reduction was already evident by age approximately 40. Total diversity estimates from one million sequenced T cells were considered lower bounds and underestimates.

Ten or more counts support this clonotype. Its antigen target is currently unknown. The input lacks base qualities; no much larger clone sits a single base away. Library preparation was by 5' RACE. The instrument given in TCRdb is Illumina HiSeq 2500. A second PCR of about 6 to 11 cycles was performed with a sample-barcoded 5' primer and a J-beta primer mix. A template-switch 5' adaptor carrying 12 random nucleotides introduced a unique molecular identifier onto each TCR beta cDNA molecule. Each sample yielded at least 2.5 million CDR3-containing paired-end reads. First-strand cDNA was synthesized from all RNA with the Mint cDNA synthesis kit, primed by a TRBC-specific oligonucleotide. Following uracil-DNA glycosylase treatment, a first 18-cycle PCR with universal primers M1SS and BC2_uni_R was performed on all cDNA. The paper's data handling went like this. Each sample was normalized by randomly selecting 1 million high-quality reads, each carrying a distinct molecular identifier. Reads sharing molecular identifiers were discarded rather than binned into consensus sequences. MiTCR, with a Q25 quality threshold and the strictest error-elimination algorithm, was used for CDR3 identification, clonotype clustering and error correction. A nonparametric unseen species model with Euler transformation was used to estimate a lower bound on total TCR beta diversity. The public reads were reanalyzed by TCRdb: fastp trimming at Q25, MiXCR alignment, in-frame beta chains only. Rows matching on CDR3 protein sequence are summarized as one entry with the most common DNA and genes. Here the V and J calls rest on TCRdb's processing, not on the authors' analysis. The sample contains about 840,000 distinct CDR3 sequences, 25% to 30% of them found a single time. About 10% of the sample is held by the ten biggest clonotypes.

The roughly 39 donors, aged about 6 to 95 years, were systemically healthy Caucasian individuals from Russia. Around 9.7 milliliters of peripheral blood were collected from each donor into EDTA-treated Vacutainer tubes. Ficoll-Paque density-gradient centrifugation was used to isolate PBMCs, with at least 6 million per sample. Trizol reagent was used to extract total RNA from PBMCs, with at least 6 micrograms per sample. For every donor, flow cytometry on a PBMC aliquot measured the percentage of naive CD45RAhigh/CD27high T cells. These data were also reused for a study on T cells of mothers and their children. Per the second study: Nine systemically healthy Caucasian individuals, comprising three mothers and their six children, were included as donors. cDNA synthesis used all of the extracted RNA, with 1.5 ug of RNA in each 15 ul reaction. In the second PCR, sample barcodes and 2-4 random nucleotides were introduced via the M1S primer. Each mother yielded over 8.5 million TCR beta CDR3 reads and each child a few million reads. Thymic selection similarly shapes TCR recombination output in related and unrelated pairs, with minor effect from inherited differences. Related mother-child pairs always showed normalized repertoire overlap that was slightly higher than in unrelated mother-child pairs, though the difference was never significant. No persistent microchimeric T cell clones were detected, at a sensitivity of 90 to 100 clones per million clonotypes. In the study, deep NGS was used to compare the TCR beta repertoires of mothers and children, and features distinguishing related mother-child pairs from unrelated individuals were sought. The mean age was 40 +/- 4 years for the mothers and about 10 +/- 4 years for the children. After adapter ligation with NEBNext reagents, the libraries were sequenced on Illumina HiSeq 2000 with 100+100 nt paired-end reads. To avoid cross-contamination, the mother libraries and the child libraries were prepared a month apart and sequenced in separate runs. For each donor, between about 500,000 and 2,200,000 distinct TCR beta clonotypes were identified. Naive TCR beta clonotypes were estimated from low-frequency clonotypes matched to each donor's FACS-determined naive share, without sorting.

The chain was built from TRBV2 and TRBJ2-3; too little of a D gene remains to name it. The sequencing sample was made of blood. The origin of this receptor is a woman in her thirties or forties in good health. The CDR3 protein is CASIRSPGADTQYF. The bases are TGTGCCAGCATCCGATCCCCCGGCGCAGATACGCAGTATTTT.